This record concerns one T cell receptor (beta chain) sequence. The sample comes from a study of blood T cell repertoires in COVID-19. Study background: Acute and convalescent COVID-19 samples came from the United States, Italy and Spain. Sources were T cells, B-cell-depleted T cells, or PBMCs; the material itself was cDNA or gDNA.

Repertoires were generated with immunoSEQ multiplex PCR, while TCRdb's copy carries only in-frame clones and drops some. Of fewer than 150,000 clones listed, less than 90% were seen once; the top ten hold 18%. Germline CDR1 and CDR2: SGHDT and YYEEEE. This CDR3 contains 18 residues. Trimming cost V 4 bases and J 3 bases; bases outside gene matches: 16. Participant-reported clinical history was the basis for cohort assignment. Cohort 3 recovered donors had two negative PCRs, clearance, or symptom resolution. Sequenced sample: PBMCs or T cells enriched from blood (not recorded which). This receptor was obtained from a young man who had recovered from COVID-19. The V and J genes are TRBV5-6 and TRBJ1-3; the match to TRBD1 covers 7 bases. The chain's CDR3 is CASSPTIGGAGGGNTIYF. Here the CDR3 DNA reads TGTGCCAGCAGCCCCACTATAGGGGGCGCGGGGGGTGGAAACACCATATATTTT. Using reference TRBV5-6 and TRBJ1-3 for the parts outside the CDR3, the full variable domain is DAGVTQSPTHLIKTRGQQVTLRCSPKSGHDTVSWYQQALGQGPQFIFQYYEEEERQRGNFPDRFSGHQFPNYSSELNVNALLLGDSALYLCASSPTIGGAGGGNTIYFGEGSWLTVV.